A selection of T cell receptor beta chains follows, all from one sample in a study of regulatory T cells in long-lasting Graves disease. In TCRdb, the multiplex PCR reads were re-called with MiXCR into one record per CDR3 protein. The sample lists 350,000 to 450,000 distinct CDR3 sequences; 15% were seen once. These same records also appear under a second study, on T cells in Graves' hyperthyroidism and ophthalmopathy.

Sequenced material: peripheral blood mononuclear cells (PBMCs), taken at new diagnosis, from a patient treated with antithyroid drugs. These receptors were collected from a woman in her thirties with Graves disease. The CDR3 runs from the conserved cysteine through the conserved F or W. A D gene is named only where the DNA matches it firmly. Clone size is stated in some rows and not others, as once, few, many or a class when expanded.

>NA|few|TRBJ1-1|TRBV28
TGTGCCAGCAGTTTAAGTTTGTTTTCCACTGAAGCTTTCTTT
CASSLSLFSTEAFF
>TRBD1|NA|TRBJ1-2|TRBV2
TGTGCCAGCAGCCCGGGACAGAGCAGTGGCTACACCTTC
CASSPGQSSGYTF
>TRBD2|many|TRBJ2-5|TRBV28
TGTGCCAGCAGTTTAGGGTTGGGACTAGCAGATCAAGAGACCCAGTACTTC
CASSLGLGLADQETQYF
>NA|many|TRBJ1-1|TRBV6-1
TGTGCCAGCAGCGTTCGGGGGAACACTGAAGCTTTCTTT
CASSVRGNTEAFF
>NA|NA|TRBJ2-4|TRBV6-2/TRBV6-3
TGTGCCAGCAGTTCCCCCGGGAGACGGAAAAACATTCAGTACTTC
CASSSPGRRKNIQYF
>NA|NA|TRBJ2-4|TRBV6-1
TGTGCCAGCACACCCCCCCTTACCGTAGCCAAAAACATTCAGTACTTC
CASTPPLTVAKNIQYF
>TRBD1|once|TRBJ2-1|TRBV7-8
TGTGCCAGCAGCTTGGCCCAGGGGGCTGTAGTGGATGAGCAGTTCTTC
CASSLAQGAVVDEQFF
>TRBD1|few|TRBJ1-5|TRBV7-9
TGTGCCAGCAGCTTAGCCGGACAGGGGGCCAATCAGCCCCAGCATTTT
CASSLAGQGANQPQHF
>TRBD2|many|TRBJ2-3|TRBV11-1
TGTGCCAGCAGCCTGACCTCGGCTAGCGGAACAGATACGCAGTATTTT
CASSLTSASGTDTQYF
>TRBD2|NA|TRBJ2-1|TRBV11-2
TGTGCCAGCAGCCTACCGACTAGCGGGAGGGCCGAGAATGAGCAGTTCTTC
CASSLPTSGRAENEQFF
>NA|NA|TRBJ1-4|TRBV5-1
TGCGCCAGCAGCTCCGGGCCACGGAAAACTAATGAAAAACTGTTTTTT
CASSSGPRKTNEKLFF
>NA|many|TRBJ1-2|TRBV20-1
TGCAGTGCTAGTTACTCTAACTATGGCTACACCTTC
CSASYSNYGYTF
>TRBD2|once|TRBJ2-2|TRBV20-1
TGCAGTGCCCCGGGACTAGCGGCGACGGGGCACACCGGGGAGCTGTTTTTT
CSAPGLAATGHTGELFF
>NA|NA|TRBJ1-1|TRBV19
TGTGCCAGTAGTGGGTTGACAGGGAACACTGAAGCTTTCTTT
CASSGLTGNTEAFF
>TRBD1|NA|TRBJ2-5|TRBV18
TGTGCCAGCTCACCAAGGGACAGTTACAATGAGCAGTACTTC
CASSPRDSYNEQYF
>TRBD1|few|TRBJ2-7|TRBV5-5
TGTGCCAGCAGCCGCGACAGGGGATACTCCTACGAGCAGTACTTC
CASSRDRGYSYEQYF